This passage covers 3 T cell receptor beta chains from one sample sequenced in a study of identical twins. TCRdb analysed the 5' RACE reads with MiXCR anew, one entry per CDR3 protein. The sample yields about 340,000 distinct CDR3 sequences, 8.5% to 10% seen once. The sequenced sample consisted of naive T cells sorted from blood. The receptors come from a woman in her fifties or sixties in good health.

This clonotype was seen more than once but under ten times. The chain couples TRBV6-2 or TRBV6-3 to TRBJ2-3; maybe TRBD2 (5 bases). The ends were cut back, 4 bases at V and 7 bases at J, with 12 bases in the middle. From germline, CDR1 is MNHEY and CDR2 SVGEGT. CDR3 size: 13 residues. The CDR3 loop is CASSFGLGNTQYF. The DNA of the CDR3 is TGTGCCAGCAGTTTTGGACTGGGCAATACGCAGTATTTT.

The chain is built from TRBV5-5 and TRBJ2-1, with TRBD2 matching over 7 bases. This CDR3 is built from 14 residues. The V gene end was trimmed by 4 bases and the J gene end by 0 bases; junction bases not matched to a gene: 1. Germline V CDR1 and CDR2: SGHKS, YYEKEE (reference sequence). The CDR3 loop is CASSGRVSYNEQFF. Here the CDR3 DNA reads TGTGCCAGCAGCGGGAGGGTCTCCTACAATGAGCAGTTCTTC.

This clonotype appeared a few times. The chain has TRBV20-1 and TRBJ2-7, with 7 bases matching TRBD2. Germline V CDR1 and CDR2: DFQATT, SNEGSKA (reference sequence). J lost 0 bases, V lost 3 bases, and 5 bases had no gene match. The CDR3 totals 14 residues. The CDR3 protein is CSASPGRSSYEQYF. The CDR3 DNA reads TGCAGTGCTAGTCCCGGGAGGAGCTCCTACGAGCAGTACTTC.